This is a list of T cell receptor beta chains from one sample in a study of beta chain features in type 1 diabetes. The method was immunoSEQ multiplex PCR; TCRdb's version includes in-frame clones alone and lacks a portion of them. The table shows about 140,000 clones, with 9% to 10% occurring only once. Sequenced sample: central memory CD4+ T cells from blood. These receptor sequences come from a middle-aged woman in good health. Each CDR3 is given with its conserved first and last residue. A D gene is named only where the DNA matches it firmly. A clone size is listed for some rows: how often the clone was seen (once, few, many), or a class if it is expanded.

TRBV29-1	12	few	TRBJ2-7	.	CSVTGLGDEQYF	TGCAGCGTGACGGGTCTGGGAGACGAGCAGTACTTC
TRBV10-3	13	.	TRBJ2-2	.	CAISEPLRGELFF	TGTGCCATCAGTGAGCCCCTCAGAGGGGAGCTGTTTTTT
TRBV6-6	16	few	TRBJ1-3	.	CASSPPAGDQGNTIYF	TGTGCCAGCAGTCCACCCGCAGGGGATCAAGGAAACACCATATATTTT
TRBV6-6	13	.	TRBJ1-4	TRBD1	CASSRTGSEKLFF	TGTGCCAGCAGTAGGACAGGGTCTGAAAAACTGTTTTTT
TRBV5-1	13	.	TRBJ2-7	TRBD1	CASSLANGQGLHF	TGCGCCAGCAGCTTGGCCAATGGACAGGGTCTCCATTTC
TRBV6-5	13	few	TRBJ1-2	TRBD1	CASSTDRTYGYTF	TGTGCCAGCAGCACGGACAGGACCTATGGCTACACCTTC
TRBV5-1	15	.	TRBJ2-7	TRBD1	CASSLGGQGGLEQYF	TGCGCCAGCAGCTTGGGAGGACAGGGGGGGCTCGAGCAGTACTTC
TRBV7-2	16	.	TRBJ1-3	.	CASQTGLAGTGNTIYF	TGTGCCAGCCAAACCGGGCTGGCAGGGACTGGAAACACCATATATTTT
TRBV9	15	few	TRBJ2-1	.	CASSPQGGGYNEQFF	TGTGCCAGCAGCCCCCAAGGGGGGGGATACAATGAGCAGTTCTTC
TRBV18	14	few	TRBJ1-6	TRBD1	CASSPGQGDSPLHF	TGTGCCAGCTCACCAGGACAGGGCGATTCACCCCTCCACTTT
TRBV5-5	13	few	TRBJ2-1	TRBD1	CASSLAPTGWQFF	TGTGCCAGCAGCTTGGCTCCGACAGGGTGGCAGTTCTTC
TRBV6-5	13	few	TRBJ2-7	TRBD1	CASSYRTGGEQYF	TGTGCCAGCAGTTACCGGACAGGGGGCGAGCAGTACTTC
TRBV7-2	13	.	TRBJ2-1	.	CASSLHAPGEQFF	TGTGCCAGCAGCTTACACGCCCCGGGTGAGCAGTTCTTC
TRBV6-1	17	.	TRBJ2-6	.	CASSEGTPSSGANVLTF	TGTGCCAGCAGTGAAGGGACACCGAGCTCTGGGGCCAACGTCCTGACTTTC
TRBV13	12	few	TRBJ2-5	.	CASSHSQETQYF	TGTGCCAGCAGCCACTCGCAAGAGACCCAGTACTTC
TRBV14	15	few	TRBJ2-7	TRBD1	CASSQHRDRYYEQYF	TGTGCCAGCAGCCAACACCGGGACAGATACTACGAGCAGTACTTC
TRBV7-8	14	many	TRBJ1-2	TRBD1	CASSLGYVQGGYTF	TGTGCCAGCAGCTTAGGCTACGTACAGGGGGGCTACACCTTC
TRBV18	12	few	TRBJ1-6	TRBD1	CASSEGQGIIHF	TGTGCCAGCTCCGAGGGACAGGGGATCATCCACTTT
TRBV29-1	13	.	TRBJ1-2	.	CSVANGLSYGYTF	TGCAGCGTCGCCAACGGACTCTCCTATGGCTACACCTTC
TRBV19	16	.	TRBJ2-1	TRBD1	CASSISAAVGQEMQFF	TGTGCCAGTAGTATCAGCGCCGCCGTAGGACAGGAAATGCAGTTCTTC
TRBV7-6	15	few	TRBJ2-3	.	CASSLGTVSADTQYF	TGTGCCAGCAGCTTAGGCACAGTCTCCGCAGATACGCAGTATTTT
TRBV2	15	few	TRBJ2-2	TRBD1	CASTSQGANTGELFF	TGTGCCAGCACCTCACAGGGGGCGAACACCGGGGAGCTGTTTTTT
TRBV5-1	15	.	TRBJ2-7	.	CASSSLGGGGHEQYF	TGCGCCAGCAGCTCCCTCGGAGGGGGGGGCCACGAGCAGTACTTC
TRBV7-8	15	.	TRBJ1-6	.	CASSFVTDSNSPLHF	TGTGCCAGCAGCTTCGTTACGGACAGTAATTCACCCCTCCACTTT
TRBV6-5	15	.	TRBJ2-3	TRBD1	CASSFGQGGTDTQYF	TGTGCCAGCAGTTTTGGACAGGGGGGCACAGATACGCAGTATTTT
TRBV18	15	few	TRBJ2-5	.	CASSTLQGPQETQYF	TGTGCCAGCTCAACACTACAGGGTCCCCAAGAGACCCAGTACTTC
TRBV7-9	15	few	TRBJ2-1	TRBD1	CASSLRQGAYNEQFF	TGTGCCAGCAGCTTAAGACAGGGGGCCTACAATGAGCAGTTCTTC
TRBV2	11	.	TRBJ2-7	TRBD2	CAGRVEYEQYF	TGTGCCGGGAGGGTCGAGTACGAGCAGTACTTC